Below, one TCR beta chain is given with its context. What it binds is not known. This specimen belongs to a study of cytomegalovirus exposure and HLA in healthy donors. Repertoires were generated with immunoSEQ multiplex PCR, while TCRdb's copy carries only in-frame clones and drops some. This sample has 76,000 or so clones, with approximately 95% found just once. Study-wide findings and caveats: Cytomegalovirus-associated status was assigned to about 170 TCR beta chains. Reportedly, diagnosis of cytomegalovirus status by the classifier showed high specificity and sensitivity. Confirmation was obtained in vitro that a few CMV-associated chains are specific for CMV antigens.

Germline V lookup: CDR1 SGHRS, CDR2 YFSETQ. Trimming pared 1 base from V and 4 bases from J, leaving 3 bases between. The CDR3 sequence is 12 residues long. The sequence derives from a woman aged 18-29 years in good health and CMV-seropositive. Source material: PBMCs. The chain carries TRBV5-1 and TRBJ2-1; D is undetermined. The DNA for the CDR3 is TGCGCCAGCAGCTTGTCGTACAATGAGCAGTTCTTC. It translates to CASSLSYNEQFF.